These 19 T cell receptor beta chains originate from one sample sequenced in a study of cytomegalovirus exposure and HLA in healthy donors. The PCR used 60 Vbeta and 13 Jbeta primers. Data came from immunoSEQ multiplex PCR; TCRdb stores just in-frame clones and leaves some out. Of 150,000 to 200,000 clones in the sample, 77% were seen once. Material for sequencing was PBMCs. The receptor source for this set is a woman in her 30s in good health and CMV-seropositive.

This clone was picked up one time. V usage is TRBV6-1 and J usage is TRBJ2-7; 7 bases are a match to TRBD2. This CDR3 contains 15 residues. Trimming cost V 2 bases and J 4 bases; bases outside gene matches: 8. The germline gives CDR1 MNHNS, CDR2 SASEGT. Written as DNA, the CDR3 is TGTGCCAGCAGTGAATACGTGGGGGGAGGGTACGAGCAGTACTTC. Protein: CASSEYVGGGYEQYF.

The table lists this clone with a few counts. V gene TRBV15 combines with J gene TRBJ2-7; TRBD2 might be the D (6 bases). V lost 5 bases to trimming and J lost 5 bases, with 19 bases between them. The CDR3 has 15 amino acids. The germline gives CDR1 LNHNV, CDR2 YYDKDF (reference sequence). Here the CDR3 DNA reads TGTGCCACCAGCTCCAGTCAGACGGGGGATAACGAGCAGTACTTC. Amino acids: CATSSSQTGDNEQYF. Variable domain in full (rest from reference TRBV15 and TRBJ2-7): DAMVIQNPRYQVTQFGKPVTLSCSQTLNHNVMYWYQQKSSQAPKLLFHYYDKDFNNEADTPDNFQSRRPNTSFCFLDIRSPGLGDTAMYLCATSSSQTGDNEQYFGPGTRLTVT.

CDR3 bases: TGTGCCAGCAGTGGGGGCGGAAGCTCTGGGGCCAACGTCCTGACTTTC. It codes for CASSGGGSSGANVLTF. V gene TRBV6-1 combines with J gene TRBJ2-6; TRBD1 might be the D (5 bases). Germline CDR1 is MNHNS and CDR2 is SASEGT. The CDR3 runs to 16 residues. V was cut by 4 bases and J by 0 bases, with 10 bases left in between.

As concerns this clone: The same CDR3 can be traced to other DNA sequences in this sample. This chain joins TRBV27 and TRBJ1-5; 11 bases agree with TRBD1. The germline CDR1 and CDR2 sequences are MNHEY and SMNVEV (reference sequence). Trimming removed 5 bases from V and 4 bases from J; junction bases left unmatched: 4. The CDR3 is made up of 15 amino acids. Here the CDR3 reads CASSPGTGGNQPQHF. In DNA, the CDR3 is TGTGCCAGCAGTCCCGGGACAGGGGGGAATCAGCCCCAGCATTTT.

This chain uses TRBV18 with TRBJ2-1; the match to TRBD2 covers 11 bases. Germline CDR1 and CDR2: KGHSH and LQKENI. V lost 4 bases and J lost 8; bases outside the gene matches: 7. This CDR3 comprises 15 residues. This CDR3 is CASSRTGTSGYEQFF. The CDR3, as DNA: TGTGCCAGCTCACGCACCGGGACTAGCGGCTATGAGCAGTTCTTC.

This clone was observed a few times. V is TRBV30 and J is TRBJ1-4; possible D gene TRBD1, 6 bases. The ends were cut back, 4 bases at V and 8 bases at J, with 17 bases in the middle. Per the germline V gene, CDR1 is GTSNPN and CDR2 is SVGIG (reference sequence). The CDR3 sequence is 14 residues long. The CDR3 DNA reads as TGTGCCTGGACCTCGGGGGGGGCCGGGGAAAAACTGTTTTTT. This sequence encodes CAWTSGGAGEKLFF.

The gene calls are TRBV21-1 and TRBJ1-5; the table's TRBD1 call for D was not verified on the DNA. TRBV21-1 is a pseudogene. CDR3 size: 18 residues. The CDR3 loop reads CASSQGARQGGENQPQHF. The CDR3 DNA reads as TGTGCCAGCAGCCAGGGGGCAAGGCAGGGAGGGGAAAATCAGCCCCAGCATTTT.

V and J are TRBV5-1 and TRBJ2-3, with a possible D match to TRBD1 (5 bases). The CDR3 runs 12 residues. Germline CDR1 reads SGHRS; CDR2 reads YFSETQ. Trimming pared 4 bases from V and 14 bases from J, leaving 17 bases between. The CDR3 coding sequence is TGCGCCAGCAGCGAAGGGGCAGGGTACGCGTATTTT. Translation gives CASSEGAGYAYF.

The chain couples TRBV4-3 to TRBJ2-3; TRBD2 matches 13 bases. This CDR3 contains 16 residues. V shed 2 bases and J 3 bases; nucleotides not matched to a gene: 2. In germline, CDR1 is LGHNA, CDR2 YSLEER. The CDR3, as DNA: TGCGCCAGCAGCCAACTGGGACTAGCGGGAACAGATACGCAGTATTTT. It encodes CASSQLGLAGTDTQYF.

The rearrangement joins TRBV19 to TRBJ2-1; 10 bases agree with TRBD2. Germline V lookup: CDR1 LNHDA, CDR2 SQIVND (reference sequence). This CDR3 comprises 15 residues. The V segment lost 8 bases and the J segment 8 bases; nucleotides outside the gene matches: 12. The DNA of the CDR3 is TGTGCCAGTCGATTAGTGCTAGCGGGAGCCGATGAGCAGTTCTTC. It yields the protein CASRLVLAGADEQFF.

The chain combines TRBV29-1 with TRBJ1-2; possible D gene TRBD1, 6 bases. This CDR3 comprises 14 residues. Germline V gene data show CDR1 as SQVTM and CDR2 as ANQGSEA. The V gene lost 7 bases and the J gene lost 4 bases, with 19 bases spanning the gap. CDR3 nucleotides: TGCAGCGCCGTTCAACAGGGTAGGAGCTATGGCTACACCTTC. Residues: CSAVQQGRSYGYTF.

The V call is TRBV30, the J call TRBJ2-2; 10 nucleotides agree with TRBD2. Looked up from germline, CDR1 is GTSNPN and CDR2 is SVGIG (reference sequence). This CDR3 is 15 amino acids long. The V segment lost 4 bases and the J segment 6 bases; nucleotides outside the gene matches: 8. CDR3 region: CAWTPGLARAGELFF. As DNA, the CDR3 is TGTGCCTGGACTCCGGGACTAGCGAGGGCCGGGGAGCTGTTTTTT.

CDR3 residues: CASSDSRDRVRYTF. The CDR3 coding sequence is TGTGCCAGCAGCGACTCCCGGGACAGGGTGCGCTACACCTTC. This chain connects TRBV6-1 to TRBJ1-2, with 9 bases aligning to TRBD1. The germline V gene encodes CDR1 MNHNS and CDR2 SASEGT. The ends lost 6 bases at V and 9 bases at J; junction bases unmatched: 11. The CDR3 has 14 residues.

This sequence joins TRBV5-1 and TRBJ2-1; TRBD1 matches at 9 bases. The CDR3 has 14 residues. Germline V gives CDR1 SGHRS, CDR2 YFSETQ. The V gene end was trimmed by 4 bases and the J gene end by 8 bases; junction bases not matched to a gene: 7. CDR3 region: CASSPPGQGYEQFF. Written as DNA, the CDR3 is TGCGCCAGCAGCCCCCCGGGACAGGGTTATGAGCAGTTCTTC.

The CDR3 here is CASSLIGDSLFTYEQYF. In DNA form, the CDR3 reads TGTGCCAGCAGCTTAATCGGCGACAGCCTTTTTACCTACGAGCAGTACTTC. This chain connects TRBV11-3 to TRBJ2-7; perhaps TRBD1 as D (5 bases). This CDR3 spans 17 amino acids. Germline assignment: CDR1 SGHNT and CDR2 YENEEA. The V gene lost 2 bases and the J gene lost 2 bases, with 19 bases spanning the gap.

Here the CDR3 DNA reads TGCGCCAGCAGCGTGACAGGGTATGACTCTGGGGCCAACGTCCTGACTTTC. As protein: CASSVTGYDSGANVLTF. The chain uses TRBV5-1 and TRBJ2-6, with TRBD1 matching 7 bases. This CDR3 is 17 amino acids long. The germline CDR1 and CDR2 sequences are SGHRS and YFSETQ. The V segment lost 4 bases and the J segment 0 bases; nucleotides outside the gene matches: 7.

This sequence joins TRBV14 and TRBJ2-5; 15 bases fit TRBD2. J gave up 4 bases and V 6 bases, and 18 bases lay outside the gene matches. Per the germline V gene, CDR1 is SGHDN and CDR2 is FVKESK. The CDR3 covers 20 residues. The CDR3 region is CASSNPSEGLAGGRGETQYF. The DNA of the CDR3 is TGTGCCAGCAGTAACCCATCGGAGGGACTAGCGGGAGGAAGGGGAGAGACCCAGTACTTC.

The chain links TRBV6-5 to TRBJ2-7, with 10 bases aligning to TRBD2. V was clipped by 6 bases and J by 3 bases; unmatched bases: 5. The CDR3 runs to 14 residues. Germline V gene data show CDR1 as MNHEY and CDR2 as SVGAGI. This chain's CDR3 is CASRTGLAVYEQYF. Here the CDR3 DNA reads TGTGCCAGCAGAACCGGACTAGCGGTCTACGAGCAGTACTTC.

The rearrangement links TRBV5-1 to TRBJ1-2; TRBD1 aligns across 9 bases. Germline V CDR1 and CDR2: SGHRS, YFSETQ. Germline trimming cut 0 bases from V and 10 bases from J; bases unmatched to any gene: 4. This CDR3 is 13 amino acids long. The CDR3 is CASSLGQGGDYTF. The CDR3 region has the DNA TGCGCCAGCAGCTTGGGACAGGGGGGGGACTACACCTTC. The full variable domain, its missing parts supplied by reference TRBV5-1 and TRBJ1-2, is KAGVTQTPRYLIKTRGQQVTLSCSPISGHRSVSWYQQTPGQGLQFLFEYFSETQRNKGNFPGRFSGRQFSNSRSEMNVSTLELGDSALYLCASSLGQGGDYTFGSGTRLTVV.